This T cell receptor (beta chain) was identified during a study of blood T cell repertoires in COVID-19. Study background: Some COVID-19 samples were acute and others convalescent; all came from the United States, Italy and Spain. The analysed material was cDNA or gDNA that came from T cells, B-cell-depleted T cells, or PBMCs.

V lost 2 bases, J lost 1 base, and 11 bases lay in between. This CDR3 is built from 15 residues. From germline, CDR1 is MDHEN and CDR2 SYDVKM. How the authors handled the data: The assay estimated nucleated cells by amplifying reference gene primers. This table comes from immunoSEQ multiplex PCR, and its TCRdb copy is limited to in-frame clones, with some not included. V and J calls and clone size are as listed in that table; D and trimming were resolved from the DNA. The sample yields 83,000 or so clones, about 77% seen once. The chain combines TRBV28 with TRBJ1-1, with a tentative D call TRBD1 (6 bases). This TCR was sampled from a woman of 80 years or more with acute or convalescent COVID-19. Sequencing was carried out using peripheral blood. The CDR3 loop reads CASSLTGLTNTEAFF. The CDR3 DNA is TGTGCCAGCAGTTTAACAGGGCTAACGAACACTGAAGCTTTCTTT. Variable domain in full (rest from reference TRBV28 and TRBJ1-1): DVKVTQSSRYLVKRTGEKVFLECVQDMDHENMFWYRQDPGLGLRLIYFSYDVKMKEKGDIPEGYSVSREKKERFSLILESASTNQTSMYLCASSLTGLTNTEAFFGQGTRLTVV.